These 17 T cell receptor beta chains were all obtained from the same sample, sequenced in a study of breast tumors, draining lymph nodes, adjacent tissues. TCRdb reanalysed the multiplex PCR reads using MiXCR and keeps one entry per CDR3 protein. Of about 180,000 distinct CDR3 sequences in the sample, 30% to 35% are singletons; the top ten hold about 3.9%. Samples came from axillary lymph nodes draining the breast cancer. Input material: axillary lymph node tissue. Receptors were obtained from a female donor with breast cancer. Some clones in this sample may be carry-over from other donors' samples.

This clonotype was observed many times. The V call is TRBV5-5, the J call TRBJ1-5; 8 bases agree with TRBD1. J gave up 7 bases and V 5 bases, and 11 bases lay outside the gene matches. This CDR3 has 15 residues. CDR1 SGHKS and CDR2 YYEKEE come from the germline V gene (reference sequence). Written as DNA, the CDR3 is TGTGCCAGCAGTATCCGACAGGGGCAGGGGCAGCCCCAGCATTTT. Residues: CASSIRQGQGQPQHF.

In this sample, this clonotype turned up many times. The rearrangement links TRBV7-3 to TRBJ2-1; D is ambiguous. CDR3 length equals 16 residues. Germline loops: CDR1 SGHTA, CDR2 FQGTGA. V lost 5 bases and J 3 bases, leaving 17 bases between the germline ends. CDR3 nucleotide sequence: TGTGCCAGCAGCCCTGAACAGAGGACCCTCTACAATGAGCAGTTCTTC. This gives the protein CASSPEQRTLYNEQFF.

The chain combines TRBV7-3 with TRBJ2-5, with D uncertain. Germline lookup yields CDR1 SGHTA and CDR2 FQGTGA. The CDR3 runs 14 residues. V gave up 8 bases and J gave up 5 bases, with 18 bases separating them. The CDR3 is CASGPLDGWETQYF. In nucleotides, the CDR3 is TGTGCCAGCGGCCCCCTAGATGGGTGGGAGACCCAGTACTTC.

This clonotype was found many times. The chain has TRBV5-6 and TRBJ2-2, with unresolved D. Trimming pared 0 bases from V and 4 bases from J, leaving 7 bases between. Germline CDR1 and CDR2: SGHDT and YYEEEE. The CDR3 is 14 amino acids. As DNA, the CDR3 is TGTGCCAGCAGCTTGGGCGATCTCACCGGGGAGCTGTTTTTT. Translated: CASSLGDLTGELFF.

This clonotype occurred many times. The rearrangement uses TRBV11-3 and TRBJ2-7; 7 bases line up with TRBD1. The germline CDR1 and CDR2 sequences are SGHNT and YENEEA. V was clipped by 4 bases and J by 3 bases; unmatched bases: 9. This CDR3 comprises 15 residues. The CDR3 loop reads CASSSGTASNYEQYF. The CDR3 nucleotides are TGTGCCAGCAGCTCCGGGACAGCGTCGAACTACGAGCAGTACTTC.

This clonotype has a handful of counts. V is TRBV27 and J is TRBJ2-2, with D perhaps matching TRBD2 (6 bases). This CDR3 has 14 amino acids. Trimming cost V 6 bases and J 5 bases, with 13 bases left between them. The germline CDR1 and CDR2 sequences are MNHEY and SMNVEV (reference sequence). CDR3 nucleotide sequence: TGTGCCAGCAGAATCGGGAGTAGAACCGGGGAGCTGTTTTTT. The encoded protein is CASRIGSRTGELFF.

There are a few counts of this clonotype. The gene calls are TRBV4-1 and TRBJ2-1; D call uncertain. Germline CDR1 MGHRA, CDR2 YSYEKL. This CDR3 contains 15 residues. V lost 3 bases and J 8 bases, leaving 17 bases between the germline ends. CDR3: CASSHVGLVTHEQFF. The CDR3 DNA reads TGCGCCAGCAGCCACGTCGGGCTAGTGACTCATGAGCAGTTCTTC.

The V gene is TRBV6-1, the J gene TRBJ2-7; D perhaps matches TRBD2 (6 bases). There are 15 residues in the CDR3. V lost 1 base and J 2 bases, leaving 12 bases between the germline ends. Germline assignment: CDR1 MNHNS and CDR2 SASEGT. The CDR3 bases are TGTGCCAGCAGTGAAGAGTTCGAGCGGGCCTACGAGCAGTACTTC. This sequence encodes CASSEEFERAYEQYF.

The chain employs TRBV15 and TRBJ1-1; D gene uncertain. The V gene's germline CDR1 is LNHNV and CDR2 YYDKDF (reference sequence). The V end lost 1 base, the J end lost 1 base, and 1 base lay between the germline ends. The CDR3 runs to 12 residues. CDR3 DNA: TGTGCCACCAGCAGAGCGAACACTGAAGCTTTCTTT. Amino acid sequence: CATSRANTEAFF.

V usage is TRBV6-5 and J usage is TRBJ2-7; D gene ambiguous. The germline gives CDR1 MNHEY, CDR2 SVGAGI. The ends were cut back, 5 bases at V and 5 bases at J, with 13 bases in the middle. This CDR3 region has 13 residues. The CDR3 coding sequence is TGTGCCAGCAGTCTAGGGCCTATTAACGAGCAGTACTTC. Translation: CASSLGPINEQYF.

V is TRBV11-2 and J is TRBJ2-3; TRBD2 might be the D (6 bases). The CDR3 extends over 13 amino acids. V lost 8 bases and J 1 base, leaving 10 bases between the germline ends. Germline V lookup: CDR1 SGHAT, CDR2 FQNNGV. The CDR3: CASVPGGTDTQYF. In DNA, the CDR3 is TGTGCCAGCGTTCCGGGGGGCACAGATACGCAGTATTTT.

This clonotype was detected a few times. The V and J genes are TRBV3-2 and TRBJ2-7. TRBV3-2 is an annotated pseudogene. The CDR3 has 15 residues. Written as DNA, the CDR3 is TGTGCCAGCAGCCAAAAGAGGAGACGATCCTACGAGCAGTACTTC. Translated: CASSQKRRRSYEQYF.

The chain links TRBV20-1 to TRBJ1-2; D is unresolved. CDR1 and CDR2 from the germline V gene are DFQATT and SNEGSKA (reference sequence). V shed 3 bases and J shed 6 bases, with 8 bases lying between them. The CDR3 is 11 residues long. CDR3 bases: TGCAGTGCTAGGCACAGCAATGGCTACACCTTC. It codes for CSARHSNGYTF.

Many counts were recorded for this clonotype. The chain has TRBV2 and TRBJ2-5; D not resolved. Per the germline V gene, CDR1 is SNHLY and CDR2 is FYNNEI. The CDR3 sequence is 15 residues long. Trimming shortened V by 4 bases and J by 10 bases, and 22 bases separated the two germline ends. The CDR3 DNA sequence: TGTGCCAGCAGTGCCCGGCTAGTCCGGTCTGATGGCCAGTACTTC. Amino acid sequence: CASSARLVRSDGQYF.

There are many counts of this clonotype. The chain joins TRBV7-3 to TRBJ2-1; TRBD2 might be the D (6 bases). The length of the CDR3 is 14 residues. With 0 bases removed from V and 10 bases from J, the gap between germline ends came to 13 bases. Germline V lookup: CDR1 SGHTA, CDR2 FQGTGA. CDR3 DNA sequence: TGTGCCAGCAGCTTAACGAGCCTAGCGCAGGAGCAGTTCTTC. It encodes CASSLTSLAQEQFF.

The genes are TRBV7-7 and TRBJ2-3, with a tentative D call TRBD2 (5 bases). Trimming removed 2 bases from V and 1 base from J, with 10 bases in between. The germline CDR1 and CDR2 sequences are SSHAT and FNYEAQ (reference sequence). The CDR3 covers 15 residues. In DNA, the CDR3 is TGTGCCAGCAGCTTAAGCGGCTCTGGCACAGATACGCAGTATTTT. It codes for CASSLSGSGTDTQYF.

This clonotype was counted once. The chain couples TRBV2 to TRBJ2-3, with D maybe TRBD2 (6 bases). Germline V gene sequence: CDR1 SNHLY, CDR2 FYNNEI. The CDR3 contains 15 residues. Trimming left V 6 bases short and J 2 bases short, with 15 bases between. The CDR3 protein is CASSGGLANTDTQYF. The CDR3 DNA reads TGTGCCAGCAGCGGAGGGCTAGCGAACACAGATACGCAGTATTTT.